This T cell receptor beta chain was found in a study of blood T cell repertoires in COVID-19. About the research overall: The United States, Italy and Spain were the sources of the acute and convalescent COVID-19 samples. Nucleic acid was either cDNA or gDNA, and it came from T cells, B-cell-depleted T cells, or PBMCs.

Under the authors' procedure: Reference gene primer amplification yielded estimated nucleated cell counts. Sequencing used immunoSEQ multiplex PCR; TCRdb keeps in-frame clones, though not all of them. The V and J calls and clone size are taken from that table; D and trimming were inferred from the DNA. The sample shows about 89,000 clones, about 74% of them seen only once. The germline V gene has CDR1 KGHDR and CDR2 SFDVKD. V trimming: 3 bases; J trimming: 0 bases; junction bases outside the gene matches: 3. The CDR3 consists of 15 residues. V usage is TRBV24-1 and J usage is TRBJ1-2; 7 nucleotides line up with TRBD1. The sequence was collected from a human donor in a cohort sampled during active COVID-19. The material sequenced was peripheral blood. CDR3 nucleotide sequence: TGTGCCACCAGTGATCGGACAGGAGCTAACTATGGCTACACCTTC. Protein sequence: CATSDRTGANYGYTF.